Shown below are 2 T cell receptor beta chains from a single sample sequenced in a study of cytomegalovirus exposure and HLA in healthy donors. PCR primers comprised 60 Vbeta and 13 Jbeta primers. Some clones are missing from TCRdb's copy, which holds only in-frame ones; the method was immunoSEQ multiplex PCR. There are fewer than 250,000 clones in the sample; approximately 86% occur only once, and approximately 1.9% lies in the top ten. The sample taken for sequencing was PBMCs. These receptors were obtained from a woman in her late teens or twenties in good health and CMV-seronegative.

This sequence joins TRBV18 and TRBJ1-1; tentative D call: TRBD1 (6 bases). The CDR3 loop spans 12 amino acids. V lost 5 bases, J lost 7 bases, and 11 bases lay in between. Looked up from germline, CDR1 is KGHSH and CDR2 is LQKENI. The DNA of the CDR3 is TGTGCCAGCTCATTAGGACAGTATGAAGCTTTCTTT. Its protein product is CASSLGQYEAFF.

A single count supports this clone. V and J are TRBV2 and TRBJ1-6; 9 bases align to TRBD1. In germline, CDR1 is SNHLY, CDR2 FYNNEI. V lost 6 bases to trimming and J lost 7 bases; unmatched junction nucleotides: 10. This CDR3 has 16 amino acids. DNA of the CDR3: TGTGCCAGCAGGGAAAGGACAGGGGAGGGGAATTCACCCCTCCACTTT. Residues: CASRERTGEGNSPLHF. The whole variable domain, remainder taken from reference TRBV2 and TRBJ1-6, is EPEVTQTPSHQVTQMGQEVILRCVPISNHLYFYWYRQILGQKVEFLVSFYNNEISEKSEIFDDQFSVERPDGSNFTLKIRSTKLEDSAMYFCASRERTGEGNSPLHFGNGTRLTVT.